The 27 T cell receptor beta chains below come from one sample, sequenced in a study of PD-L1 blockade in urothelial cancer. Only in-frame clones appear in the TCRdb table, and some are missing; sequencing was by immunoSEQ multiplex PCR. This sample has about 26,000 clones, with about 86% found just once. This specimen consisted of PBMCs, obtained around atezolizumab (anti-PD-L1) treatment. Receptors originate from a man in his fifties or sixties with urothelial cancer.

This clone was counted a single time. The chain recombines TRBV11-2 with TRBJ2-4; D may be TRBD1 (5 bases). CDR1 is SGHAT and CDR2 is FQNNGV in the germline V gene. This CDR3 contains 13 residues. The V gene lost 0 bases and the J gene lost 6 bases, with 6 bases spanning the gap. The DNA of the CDR3 is TGTGCCAGCAGCTTAGATAGGGGAAACATTCAGTACTTC. Its protein product is CASSLDRGNIQYF.

The chain employs TRBV4-2 and TRBJ2-5; 7 bases are a match to TRBD1. Germline V lookup: CDR1 LGHNA, CDR2 YNFKEQ. The CDR3 length is 16 residues. V was pared by 3 bases and J by 2 bases, with 9 bases of the junction left unmatched. The CDR3 DNA is TGTGCCAGCAGCCAGGGCGCGTCAGGGGGACAAGAGACCCAGTACTTC. Its protein is CASSQGASGGQETQYF.

Only a few counts were recorded for this clone. This chain uses TRBV19 with TRBJ1-3; 8 bases map to TRBD1. The length of the CDR3 is 14 residues. The germline gives CDR1 LNHDA, CDR2 SQIVND (reference sequence). Trimming took 9 bases from V and 0 from J; bases not matched to a gene: 4. CDR3 sequence: CASQTGGSGNTIYF. The CDR3 DNA reads as TGTGCCAGCCAAACAGGGGGCTCTGGAAACACCATATATTTT.

V usage is TRBV30 and J usage is TRBJ1-2; TRBD1 might be the D (6 bases). This CDR3 spans 13 amino acids. Germline lookup yields CDR1 GTSNPN and CDR2 SVGIG (reference sequence). V was cut by 3 bases and J by 6 bases, with 14 bases left in between. This CDR3 is CAWRGGGRHGYTF. The CDR3 DNA is TGTGCCTGGAGGGGCGGGGGGCGGCATGGCTACACCTTC.

The chain couples TRBV30 to TRBJ1-5; D remains unclear. V dropped 0 bases and J dropped 1 base, with 4 bases sitting between them. The CDR3 contains 13 residues. From germline, CDR1 is GTSNPN and CDR2 SVGIG (reference sequence). As DNA, the CDR3 is TGTGCCTGGAGTGTACAGAGCAATCAGCCCCAGCATTTT. Translating it yields CAWSVQSNQPQHF.

The chain joins TRBV29-1 to TRBJ2-7; no clear D gene. The CDR3 has 14 amino acids. V lost 7 bases and J lost 7, with 23 bases in between. Germline V gives CDR1 SQVTM, CDR2 ANQGSEA. CDR3 residues: CSATLFFNDGEQYF. As DNA, the CDR3 is TGCAGCGCCACTTTATTCTTCAACGATGGTGAGCAGTACTTC.

This rearrangement joins TRBV6-1 to TRBJ1-3, with TRBD1 matching over 9 bases. Germline V gene data show CDR1 as MNHNS and CDR2 as SASEGT. The J segment lost 3 bases and the V segment lost 6 bases, leaving 6 bases of the junction unmatched. The CDR3 loop spans 15 amino acids. The CDR3 bases are TGTGCCAGCAGGCGGACAGGGGTTGATGGAAACACCATATATTTT. Protein sequence: CASRRTGVDGNTIYF.

This clone has a handful of counts. The chain couples TRBV11-2 to TRBJ2-1; TRBD2 agrees at 12 bases. V shed 3 bases and J 0 bases; nucleotides not matched to a gene: 6. This CDR3 is built from 18 residues. Germline assignment: CDR1 SGHAT and CDR2 FQNNGV. The CDR3 DNA reads TGTGCCAGCAGCTTCCGACTAGCGGGAGTTCACTCCTACAATGAGCAGTTCTTC. Protein: CASSFRLAGVHSYNEQFF.

The CDR3 region is CASSGGTGVPSSYEQYF. The DNA for the CDR3 is TGCGCCAGCAGCGGCGGGACAGGGGTCCCCAGCTCCTACGAGCAGTACTTC. The J gene is TRBJ2-7, the V gene TRBV5-1; 10 bases are shared with TRBD1. V trimming: 4 bases; J trimming: 0 bases; junction bases outside the gene matches: 10. The CDR3 runs 17 residues. CDR1 is SGHRS, CDR2 YFSETQ, per germline.

This clone was observed a few times. The J gene is TRBJ1-5, the V gene TRBV27; TRBD1 matches at 7 bases. The CDR3 is made up of 15 amino acids. The V segment lost 5 bases and the J segment 2 bases; nucleotides outside the gene matches: 6. Germline V gene lookup returns CDR1 MNHEY and CDR2 SMNVEV (reference sequence). The CDR3: CASSRQGLGNQPQHF. CDR3 nucleotides: TGTGCCAGCAGTCGACAGGGTTTGGGCAATCAGCCCCAGCATTTT.

Here the CDR3 DNA reads TGTGCCAGCAGGAACCCGGGACAGGGGACCGACGAGCAGTACTTC. Its translation: CASRNPGQGTDEQYF. The chain combines TRBV6-1 with TRBJ2-7, with TRBD1 matching 10 bases. CDR1 and CDR2 from the germline V gene are MNHNS and SASEGT. V lost 6 bases and J lost 5; bases outside the gene matches: 10. The CDR3 runs 15 residues.

The chain combines TRBV10-2 with TRBJ2-3; 14 bases fit TRBD2. This CDR3 contains 15 residues. Germline loops: CDR1 WSHSY, CDR2 SAAADI. Trimming at V came to 6 bases and at J to 4 bases, leaving 3 bases not matched to a gene. The CDR3 bases are TGCGCCAGCAGGGGACTAGCGGGAGTCTCAGATACGCAGTATTTT. It is translated as CASRGLAGVSDTQYF.

The V call is TRBV7-9, the J call TRBJ1-4, with no clear D. From germline, CDR1 is SEHNR and CDR2 FQNEAQ (reference sequence). V was shortened by 5 bases and J by 8 bases, with 15 bases between the two germline ends. There are 14 residues in the CDR3. CDR3 loop: CASSASGGMEKLFF. The CDR3 DNA reads TGTGCCAGCAGCGCCTCTGGCGGGATGGAAAAACTGTTTTTT. The complete variable domain, with remaining parts taken from reference TRBV7-9 and TRBJ1-4, reads DTGVSQNPRHKITKRGQNVTFRCDPISEHNRLYWYRQTLGQGPEFLTYFQNEAQLEKSRLLSDRFSAERPKGSFSTLEIQRTEQGDSAMYLCASSASGGMEKLFFGSGTQLSVL.

The V call is TRBV2, the J call TRBJ1-1, with 8 bases matching TRBD1. This CDR3 is 14 amino acids long. J lost 3 bases, V lost 6 bases, and 6 bases had no gene match. Germline CDR1 SNHLY, CDR2 FYNNEI. The CDR3 DNA reads TGTGCCAGCAGCAGACAGGGGTGGGACACTGAAGCTTTCTTT. Protein sequence: CASSRQGWDTEAFF.

The CDR3: CAISEARGGGEQYF. As DNA, the CDR3 is TGTGCCATCAGTGAGGCCAGGGGAGGGGGCGAGCAGTACTTC. The chain couples TRBV10-3 to TRBJ2-7; a weak D match, TRBD2 (7 bases). Germline V gene sequence: CDR1 ENHRY, CDR2 SYGVKD. This CDR3 is 14 amino acids long. Trimming pared 2 bases from V and 6 bases from J, leaving 14 bases between.

The chain employs TRBV29-1 and TRBJ1-1; 9 nucleotides agree with TRBD1. CDR1 is SQVTM and CDR2 is ANQGSEA in the germline V gene. The length of the CDR3 is 16 residues. The V and J ends lost 4 bases and 0 bases, in that order; junction bases with no gene match: 9. CDR3 sequence: CSVAGGQGPLNTEAFF. The CDR3, as DNA: TGCAGCGTTGCAGGGGGACAGGGCCCTTTGAACACTGAAGCTTTCTTT.

Here the CDR3 DNA reads TGTGCCAGCAGCCCAGCGCTAGCGGGACTCCAAGAGACCCAGTACTTC. Translating gives CASSPALAGLQETQYF. The V gene is TRBV14, the J gene TRBJ2-5, with 9 nucleotides matching TRBD2. This CDR3 spans 16 amino acids. Trimming took 4 bases from V and 1 from J; bases not matched to a gene: 7. Germline assignment: CDR1 SGHDN and CDR2 FVKESK. Complete variable domain (other parts from reference TRBV14 and TRBJ2-5): EAGVTQFPSHSVIEKGQTVTLRCDPISGHDNLYWYRRVMGKEIKFLLHFVKESKQDESGMPNNRFLAERTGGTYSTLKVQPAELEDSGVYFCASSPALAGLQETQYFGPGTRLLVL.

The chain combines TRBV7-6 with TRBJ1-1; 10 bases agree with TRBD1. Germline CDR1 and CDR2: SGHVS and FNYEAQ. The CDR3 extends over 19 amino acids. Unmatched junction bases numbered 15, after V lost 2 bases and J lost 3 bases. The CDR3 bases are TGTGCCAGCAGCTTATATGCCGGGGGACAGGGGACCTGGGACACTGAAGCTTTCTTT. It yields the protein CASSLYAGGQGTWDTEAFF.

The gene calls are TRBV6-1 and TRBJ1-3; the match to TRBD1 covers 9 bases. This CDR3 comprises 18 residues. Germline V gene lookup returns CDR1 MNHNS and CDR2 SASEGT. V trimming: 4 bases; J trimming: 0 bases; junction bases outside the gene matches: 10. Here the CDR3 reads CASSVSGTGISSGNTIYF. In DNA, the CDR3 is TGTGCCAGCAGTGTCTCCGGGACAGGGATATCCTCTGGAAACACCATATATTTT.

The genes are TRBV6-1 and TRBJ2-3; 7 bases fit TRBD2. Germline V lookup: CDR1 MNHNS, CDR2 SASEGT. The CDR3 contains 16 residues. V shed 2 bases, J shed 0 bases, and the junction held 5 bases outside the gene matches. CDR3: CASSERWRGSTDTQYF. CDR3 nucleotides: TGTGCCAGCAGTGAACGGTGGCGGGGGAGCACAGATACGCAGTATTTT.

The gene calls are TRBV29-1 and TRBJ2-1; 10 positions match TRBD1. In germline, CDR1 is SQVTM, CDR2 ANQGSEA. This CDR3 is 16 amino acids long. Trimming cost V 5 bases and J 2 bases; bases outside gene matches: 9. CDR3 in amino acids: CSVPLPGTGAYNEQFF. CDR3 DNA: TGCAGCGTTCCCCTCCCCGGGACAGGGGCCTACAATGAGCAGTTCTTC.

The rearrangement uses TRBV5-1 and TRBJ1-2; D is undetermined. V lost 0 bases and J 0 bases, leaving 9 bases between the germline ends. The CDR3 is made up of 15 amino acids. Germline-derived CDR1 and CDR2 are SGHRS and YFSETQ. The CDR3 sequence is CASSLVPDSNYGYTF. The CDR3 coding sequence is TGCGCCAGCAGCTTGGTGCCAGATTCTAACTATGGCTACACCTTC.

The chain joins TRBV9 to TRBJ1-2; 8 bases align to TRBD1. V was clipped by 0 bases and J by 7 bases; unmatched bases: 5. The CDR3 is 14 amino acids. The germline CDR1 and CDR2 sequences are SGDLS and YYNGEE. The CDR3 DNA reads as TGTGCCAGCAGCGTAGGATCAGGGGGCTCTGGCTACACCTTC. Encoded protein: CASSVGSGGSGYTF.

CDR3 protein: CASSDTGTSNTEAFF. CDR3 DNA sequence: TGCGCCAGCAGCGATACCGGGACATCTAACACTGAAGCTTTCTTT. The genes are TRBV5-1 and TRBJ1-1; weak D call: TRBD1 (6 bases). In germline, CDR1 is SGHRS, CDR2 YFSETQ. CDR3 length: 15 amino acids. Trimming cost V 4 bases and J 2 bases, with 15 bases left between them.

This chain uses TRBV4-1 with TRBJ1-2, with no clear D. The CDR3 is 13 residues long. Germline V gene sequence: CDR1 MGHRA, CDR2 YSYEKL. Trimming took 0 bases from V and 6 from J, leaving 8 bases between them. CDR3 loop: CASSQDRGHGYTF. DNA of the CDR3: TGCGCCAGCAGCCAAGACCGCGGTCATGGCTACACCTTC.

This clone appeared once. The chain combines TRBV9 with TRBJ2-1; 8 nucleotides line up with TRBD1. The CDR3 runs 15 residues. Germline V gene data show CDR1 as SGDLS and CDR2 as YYNGEE. Trimming cost V 0 bases and J 9 bases; bases outside gene matches: 8. CDR3 region: CASSVAGQGAAEQFF. The CDR3 DNA reads TGTGCCAGCAGCGTAGCTGGGCAGGGGGCGGCTGAGCAGTTCTTC.

The chain's CDR3 is CASSSPQRPYEQYF. The CDR3 nucleotides are TGTGCCAGCAGCTCCCCACAGAGACCCTACGAGCAGTACTTC. This rearrangement joins TRBV5-4 to TRBJ2-7; D is uncertain. The germline gives CDR1 SGHNT, CDR2 YYREEE (reference sequence). CDR3 length: 14 amino acids. The ends were cut back, 3 bases at V and 2 bases at J, with 12 bases in the middle.